This T cell receptor beta chain was recorded in a study of cytomegalovirus exposure and HLA in healthy donors. Turning to this clone: Its specificity is not known.

General observations from the study: Per a prior analysis, the majority of TCR beta V segments were productive roughly 87% or roughly 30% of the time. Available immune exposure information covered CMV serostatus only. The dataset shows that most TCR sequences were rare, while some public TCRs occurred in many donors.

The J segment lost 3 bases and the V segment lost 8 bases, leaving 7 bases of the junction unmatched. This CDR3 region has 14 residues. From germline, CDR1 is SGHTA and CDR2 FQGNSA. PCR used 60 Vbeta primers and 13 Jbeta primers. Libraries were prepared by immunoSEQ multiplex PCR; TCRdb keeps only in-frame clonotypes and omits some of them. The sample includes about 160,000 clones, around 76% of them seen just once. The specimen was PBMCs. This sequence was found in a girl between 10 and 17 years old in good health and CMV-seropositive. This chain links TRBV7-2 with TRBJ2-7, with 10 bases matching TRBD2. This chain's CDR3 is CASGFSGGDYEQYF. The CDR3 DNA reads TGTGCCAGCGGTTTCAGCGGGGGGGACTACGAGCAGTACTTC.